Listed below are T cell receptor beta chains from one sample, sequenced in a study of T cell responses to AZD1222 COVID-19 vaccine. Here immunoSEQ multiplex PCR was the method, and the copy in TCRdb shows in-frame clones only, minus some. The sample holds approximately 100,000 clones, roughly 92% seen once. The material was peripheral blood, obtained on day 0 of AZD1222 vaccination. These receptor sequences come from an adult in good health. Both conserved end residues are part of each CDR3. D genes are given only for firm matches. Size values are once, few and many counts, or a class for expanded clones, and some rows have none.

J gene	clone size	D gene	V gene	CDR3 DNA	CDR3 protein
TRBJ1-5	-	-	TRBV6-1	TGTGCCAGCAGTGATCCTGGCAGGGCTAGCAATCAGCCCCAGCATTTT	CASSDPGRASNQPQHF
TRBJ2-3	-	-	TRBV7-3	TGTGCCAGCAGCTTAGGTAGCATGGGCACAGATACGCAGTATTTT	CASSLGSMGTDTQYF
TRBJ2-5	once	TRBD2	TRBV7-9	TGTGCCAGCAGCTCCCGGACTAGCGGGCCGGAGGAGACCCAGTACTTC	CASSSRTSGPEETQYF
TRBJ1-2	-	TRBD1	TRBV28	TGTGCCAGCAGCACCGGGACAGGGGCACCAAACTATGGCTACACCTTC	CASSTGTGAPNYGYTF
TRBJ2-1	-	-	TRBV6-5	TGTGCCAGCCGACTGGGACGGACTACAAACAATGAGCAGTTCTTC	CASRLGRTTNNEQFF
TRBJ2-1	-	-	TRBV9	TGTGCCAGCAGCGTTAGCGGCCCATCCCATGAGCAGTTCTTC	CASSVSGPSHEQFF
TRBJ2-3	-	-	TRBV6-5	TGTGCCAGCAGTTACTCTAGCGGCCGGGCAGATACGCAGTATTTT	CASSYSSGRADTQYF
TRBJ2-7	-	-	TRBV13	TGTGCCAGCAGCTCTGGTTTCGGGATCTCCTACGAGCAGTACTTC	CASSSGFGISYEQYF
TRBJ2-7	-	-	TRBV18	TGTGCCAGCTCAAAAGGGAACGGGAGAGGGTCCTACGAGCAGTACTTC	CASSKGNGRGSYEQYF
TRBJ2-7	-	-	TRBV2	TGTGCCAGCCTCCCATTGCCTGACGAGCAGTACTTC	CASLPLPDEQYF
TRBJ2-2	-	-	TRBV12-3/TRBV12-4	TGTGCCAGCAGCCTCCAGGTTGGCGGGGAGCTGTTTTTT	CASSLQVGGELFF
TRBJ1-5	-	TRBD1	TRBV28	TGTGCCAGCAGGGGGACAGTGGGTCAGCCCCAGCATTTT	CASRGTVGQPQHF
TRBJ2-3	-	-	TRBV12-3/TRBV12-4	TGTGCCAGCAAGAAGTATACGCAGTATTTT	CASKKYTQYF
TRBJ2-1	-	-	TRBV7-8	TGTGCCAGCAGAGCCGGGATGAACAACAATGAGCAGTTCTTC	CASRAGMNNNEQFF
TRBJ2-7	-	TRBD2	TRBV5-1	TGCGCCAGCAGCCGGACTAGCGGGAGGGCCTTCGAGCAGTACTTC	CASSRTSGRAFEQYF
TRBJ2-3	-	-	TRBV7-2	TGTGCCAGCAGCTTAGTTTTATCTGGACCCGCGGATACGCAGTATTTT	CASSLVLSGPADTQYF
TRBJ2-5	-	TRBD2	TRBV7-8	TGTGCCAGCAGCGCTCTACTAGCGGGAGGGTTGGAGACCCAGTACTTC	CASSALLAGGLETQYF
TRBJ2-2	-	TRBD2	TRBV7-8	TGTGCCAGCAGCTTAGCGAGCGGGGCGAACACCGGGGAGCTGTTTTTT	CASSLASGANTGELFF
TRBJ1-1	once	-	TRBV19	TGTGCCAGTAGTATTCCAGGTAGGGGCGAAATGAACACTGAAGCTTTCTTT	CASSIPGRGEMNTEAFF
TRBJ2-7	few	-	TRBV6-2/TRBV6-3	TGTGCCAGCAGTCACGCACGCGAGCAGTACTTC	CASSHAREQYF
TRBJ2-5	-	TRBD1	TRBV15	TGTGCCACCAGCAGAGATCGGGACAGGGGGGAGACCCAGTACTTC	CATSRDRDRGETQYF
TRBJ2-7	-	-	TRBV21-1	TGTGCCAGCACCACCCGGGACAGTTCTCCTTACGAGCAGTACTTC	CASTTRDSSPYEQYF